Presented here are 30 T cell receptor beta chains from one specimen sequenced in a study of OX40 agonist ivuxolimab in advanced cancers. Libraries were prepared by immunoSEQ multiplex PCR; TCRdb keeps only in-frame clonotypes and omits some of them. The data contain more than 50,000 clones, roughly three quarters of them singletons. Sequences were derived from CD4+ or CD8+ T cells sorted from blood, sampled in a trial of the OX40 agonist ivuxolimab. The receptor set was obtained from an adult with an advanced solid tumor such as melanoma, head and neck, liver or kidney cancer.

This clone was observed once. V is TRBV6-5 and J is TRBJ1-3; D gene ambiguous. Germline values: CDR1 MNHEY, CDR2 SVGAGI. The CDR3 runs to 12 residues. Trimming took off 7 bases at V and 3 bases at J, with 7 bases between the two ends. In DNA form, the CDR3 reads TGTGCCAGCATGAGTAGTGGAAACACCATATATTTT. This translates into CASMSSGNTIYF.

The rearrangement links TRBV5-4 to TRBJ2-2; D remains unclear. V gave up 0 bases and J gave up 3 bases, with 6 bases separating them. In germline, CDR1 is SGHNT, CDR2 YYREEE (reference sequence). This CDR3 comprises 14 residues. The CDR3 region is CASSLVADTGELFF. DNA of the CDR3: TGTGCCAGCAGCTTGGTCGCAGACACCGGGGAGCTGTTTTTT.

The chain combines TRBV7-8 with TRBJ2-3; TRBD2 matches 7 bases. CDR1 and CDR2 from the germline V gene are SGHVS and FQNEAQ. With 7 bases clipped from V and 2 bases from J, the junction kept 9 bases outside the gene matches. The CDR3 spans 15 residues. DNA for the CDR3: TGTGCCAGCATCCGGACTAGACGATACACAGATACGCAGTATTTT. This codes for CASIRTRRYTDTQYF.

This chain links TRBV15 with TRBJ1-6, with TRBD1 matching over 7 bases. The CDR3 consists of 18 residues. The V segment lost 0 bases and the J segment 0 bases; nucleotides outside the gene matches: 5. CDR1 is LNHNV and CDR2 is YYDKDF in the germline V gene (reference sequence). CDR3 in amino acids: CATSRDKGQSSYNSPLHF. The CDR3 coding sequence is TGTGCCACCAGCAGAGATAAGGGACAGAGCTCCTATAATTCACCCCTCCACTTT.

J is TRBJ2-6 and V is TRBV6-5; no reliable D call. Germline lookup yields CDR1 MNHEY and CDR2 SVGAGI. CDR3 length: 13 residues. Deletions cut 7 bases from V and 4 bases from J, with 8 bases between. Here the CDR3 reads CASKLDGANVLTF. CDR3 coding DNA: TGTGCCAGCAAGCTCGACGGGGCCAACGTCCTGACTTTC.

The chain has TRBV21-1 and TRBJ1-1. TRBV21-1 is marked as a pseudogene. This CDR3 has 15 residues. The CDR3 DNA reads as TGTGCCAGCAGCAAAGTAAACGGAATGAACACTGAAGCTTTCTTT. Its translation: CASSKVNGMNTEAFF.

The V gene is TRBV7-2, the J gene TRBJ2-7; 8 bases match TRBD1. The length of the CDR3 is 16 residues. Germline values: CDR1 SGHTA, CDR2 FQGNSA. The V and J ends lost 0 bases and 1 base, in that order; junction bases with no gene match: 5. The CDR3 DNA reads TGTGCCAGCAGCTTAGCGACCCAGGGGGCTTCCTACGAGCAGTACTTC. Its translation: CASSLATQGASYEQYF.

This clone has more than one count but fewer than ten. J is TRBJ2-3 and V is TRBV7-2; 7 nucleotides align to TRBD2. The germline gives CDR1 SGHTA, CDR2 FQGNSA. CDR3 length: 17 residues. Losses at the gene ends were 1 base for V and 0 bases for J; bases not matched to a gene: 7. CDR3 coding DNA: TGTGCCAGCAGCTTAGGGCCAGCGGGGACTAGCACAGATACGCAGTATTTT. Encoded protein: CASSLGPAGTSTDTQYF. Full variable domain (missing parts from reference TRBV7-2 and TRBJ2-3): GAGVSQSPSNKVTEKGKDVELRCDPISGHTALYWYRQSLGQGLEFLIYFQGNSAPDKSGLPSDRFSAERTGGSVSTLTIQRTQQEDSAVYLCASSLGPAGTSTDTQYFGPGTRLTVL.

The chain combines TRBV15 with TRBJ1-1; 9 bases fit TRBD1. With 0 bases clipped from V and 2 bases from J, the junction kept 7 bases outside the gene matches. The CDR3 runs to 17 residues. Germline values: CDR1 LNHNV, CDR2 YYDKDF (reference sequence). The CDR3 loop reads CATSRDRTGVGNTEAFF. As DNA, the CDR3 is TGTGCCACCAGCAGAGATCGGACAGGGGTTGGTAACACTGAAGCTTTCTTT.

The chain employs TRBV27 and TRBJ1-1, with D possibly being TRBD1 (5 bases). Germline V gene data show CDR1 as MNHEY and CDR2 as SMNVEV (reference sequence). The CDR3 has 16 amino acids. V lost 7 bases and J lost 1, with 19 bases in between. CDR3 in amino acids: CASTPRQLSGNTEAFF. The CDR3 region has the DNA TGTGCCAGCACCCCCAGACAGCTTTCAGGGAACACTGAAGCTTTCTTT.

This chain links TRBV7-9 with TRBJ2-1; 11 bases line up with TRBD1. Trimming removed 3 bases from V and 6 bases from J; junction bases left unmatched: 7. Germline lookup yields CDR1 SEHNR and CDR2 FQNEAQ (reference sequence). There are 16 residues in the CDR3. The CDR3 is CASSFYAGTGGNEQFF. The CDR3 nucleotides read TGTGCCAGCAGCTTCTACGCCGGGACAGGGGGCAATGAGCAGTTCTTC.

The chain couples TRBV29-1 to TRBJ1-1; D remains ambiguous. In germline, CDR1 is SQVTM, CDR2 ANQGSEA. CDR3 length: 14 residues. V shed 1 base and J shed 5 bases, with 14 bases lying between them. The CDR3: CSVEAAKGGTEAFF. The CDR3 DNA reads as TGCAGCGTTGAAGCTGCCAAGGGCGGAACTGAAGCTTTCTTT.

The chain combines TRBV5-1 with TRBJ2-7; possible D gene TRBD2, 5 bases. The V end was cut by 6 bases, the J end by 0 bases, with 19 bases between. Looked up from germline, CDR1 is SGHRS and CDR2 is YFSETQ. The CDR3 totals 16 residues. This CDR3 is CASNRGSVSYSYEQYF. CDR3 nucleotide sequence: TGCGCCAGCAACCGGGGATCGGTATCATACTCCTACGAGCAGTACTTC.

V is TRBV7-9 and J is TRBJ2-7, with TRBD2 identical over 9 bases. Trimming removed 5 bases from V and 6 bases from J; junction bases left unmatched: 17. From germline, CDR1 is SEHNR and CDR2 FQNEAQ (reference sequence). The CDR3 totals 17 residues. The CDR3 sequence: CASSPRAELAGKSEQYF. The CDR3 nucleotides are TGTGCCAGCAGCCCCCGGGCCGAGCTAGCGGGAAAGAGCGAGCAGTACTTC.

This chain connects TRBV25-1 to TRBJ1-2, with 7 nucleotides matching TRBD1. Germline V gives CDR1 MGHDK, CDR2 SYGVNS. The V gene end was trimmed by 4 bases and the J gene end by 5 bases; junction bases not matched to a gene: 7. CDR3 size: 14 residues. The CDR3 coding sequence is TGTGCCAGCAGTGCCAGGGGGGGATCTTATGGCTACACCTTC. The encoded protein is CASSARGGSYGYTF.

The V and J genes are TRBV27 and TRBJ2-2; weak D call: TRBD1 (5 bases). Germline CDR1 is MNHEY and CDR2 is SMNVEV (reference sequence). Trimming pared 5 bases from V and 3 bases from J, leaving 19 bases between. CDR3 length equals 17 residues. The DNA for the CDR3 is TGTGCCAGCAGTGTCTTGGTGGCGGCAGGGTACACCGGGGAGCTGTTTTTT. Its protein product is CASSVLVAAGYTGELFF.

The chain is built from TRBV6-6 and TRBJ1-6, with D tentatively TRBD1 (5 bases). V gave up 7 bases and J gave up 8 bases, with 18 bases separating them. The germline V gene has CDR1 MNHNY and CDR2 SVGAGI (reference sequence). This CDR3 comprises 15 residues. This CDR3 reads CASTEVAGLDSPLHF. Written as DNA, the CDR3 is TGTGCCAGCACCGAAGTGGCAGGGCTTGATTCACCCCTCCACTTT.

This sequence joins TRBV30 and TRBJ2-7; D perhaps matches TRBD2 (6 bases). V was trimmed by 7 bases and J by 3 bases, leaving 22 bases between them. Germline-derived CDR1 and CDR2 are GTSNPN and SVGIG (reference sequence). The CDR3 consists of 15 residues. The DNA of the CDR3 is TGTGCCTTCCTCGGAGGGAGGTCTAAGGGCTACGAGCAGTACTTC. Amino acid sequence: CAFLGGRSKGYEQYF.

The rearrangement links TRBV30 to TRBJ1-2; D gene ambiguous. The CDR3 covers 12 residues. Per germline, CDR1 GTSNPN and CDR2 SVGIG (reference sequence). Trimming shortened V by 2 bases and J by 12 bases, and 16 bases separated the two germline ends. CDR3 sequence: CAWSPGPGFNTF. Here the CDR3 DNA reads TGTGCCTGGAGTCCCGGACCCGGGTTTAACACCTTC.

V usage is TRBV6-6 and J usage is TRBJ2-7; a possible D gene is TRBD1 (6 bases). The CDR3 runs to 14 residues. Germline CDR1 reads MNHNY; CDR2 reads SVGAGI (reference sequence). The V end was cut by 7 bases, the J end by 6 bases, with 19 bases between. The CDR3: CASTLPGHLVEQYF. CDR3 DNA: TGTGCCAGCACCCTCCCGGGACACCTGGTCGAGCAGTACTTC.

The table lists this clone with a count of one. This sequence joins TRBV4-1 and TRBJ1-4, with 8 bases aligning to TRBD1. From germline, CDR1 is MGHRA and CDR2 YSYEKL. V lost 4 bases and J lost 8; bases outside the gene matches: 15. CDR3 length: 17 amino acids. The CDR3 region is CASSPLWDRTGQEKLFF. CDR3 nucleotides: TGCGCCAGCAGCCCACTTTGGGATAGGACAGGGCAGGAAAAACTGTTTTTT.

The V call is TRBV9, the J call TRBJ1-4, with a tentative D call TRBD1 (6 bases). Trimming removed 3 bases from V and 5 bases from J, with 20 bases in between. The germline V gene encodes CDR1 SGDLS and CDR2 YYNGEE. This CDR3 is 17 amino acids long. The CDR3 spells CASSARLQGVRNEKLFF. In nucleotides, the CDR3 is TGTGCCAGCAGCGCACGGTTACAGGGAGTCCGGAATGAAAAACTGTTTTTT.

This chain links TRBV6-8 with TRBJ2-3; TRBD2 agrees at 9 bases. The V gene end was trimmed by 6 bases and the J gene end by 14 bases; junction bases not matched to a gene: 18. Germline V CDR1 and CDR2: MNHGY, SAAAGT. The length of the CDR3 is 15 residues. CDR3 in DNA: TGTGCCAGCAGCACGCGGGGGGGAGGGACCTCATGTAGGTATTTT. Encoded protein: CASSTRGGGTSCRYF.

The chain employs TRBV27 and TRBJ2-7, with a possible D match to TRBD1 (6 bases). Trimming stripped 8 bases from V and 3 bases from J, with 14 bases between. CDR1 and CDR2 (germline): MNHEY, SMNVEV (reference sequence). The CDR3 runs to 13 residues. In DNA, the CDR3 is TGTGCCAGCTCTATTGTCAGGGGCTACGAGCAGTACTTC. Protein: CASSIVRGYEQYF.

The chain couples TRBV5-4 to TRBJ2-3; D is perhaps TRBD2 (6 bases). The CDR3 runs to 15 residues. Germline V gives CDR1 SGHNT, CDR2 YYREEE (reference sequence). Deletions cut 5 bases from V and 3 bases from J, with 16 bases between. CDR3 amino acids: CASSRPGLGTDTQYF. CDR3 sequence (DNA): TGTGCCAGCAGTCGGCCGGGACTGGGGACAGATACGCAGTATTTT.

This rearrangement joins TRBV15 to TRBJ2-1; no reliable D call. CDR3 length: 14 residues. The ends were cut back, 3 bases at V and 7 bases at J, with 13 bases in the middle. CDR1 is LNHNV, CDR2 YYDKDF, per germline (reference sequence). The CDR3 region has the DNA TGTGCCACCAGCAGGGACCAAAATACGAATGAGCAGTTCTTC. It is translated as CATSRDQNTNEQFF.

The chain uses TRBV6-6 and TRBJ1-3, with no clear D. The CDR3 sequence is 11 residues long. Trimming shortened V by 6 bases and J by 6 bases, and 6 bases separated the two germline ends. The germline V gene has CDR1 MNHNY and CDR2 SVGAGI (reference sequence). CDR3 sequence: CASSQSNTIYF. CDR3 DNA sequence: TGTGCCAGCAGCCAGTCAAACACCATATATTTT.

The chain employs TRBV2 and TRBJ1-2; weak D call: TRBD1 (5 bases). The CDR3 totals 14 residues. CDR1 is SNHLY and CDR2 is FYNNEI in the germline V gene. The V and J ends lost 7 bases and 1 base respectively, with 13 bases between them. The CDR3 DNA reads TGTGCCAGCACCTTATTGACAGTTAACTATGGCTACACCTTC. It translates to CASTLLTVNYGYTF.

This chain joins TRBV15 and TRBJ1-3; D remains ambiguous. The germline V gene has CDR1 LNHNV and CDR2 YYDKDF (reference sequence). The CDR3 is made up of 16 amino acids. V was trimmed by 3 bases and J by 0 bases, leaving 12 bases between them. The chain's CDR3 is CATSRAAGPSGNTIYF. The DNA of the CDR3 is TGTGCCACCAGCAGGGCGGCCGGACCCTCTGGAAACACCATATATTTT.

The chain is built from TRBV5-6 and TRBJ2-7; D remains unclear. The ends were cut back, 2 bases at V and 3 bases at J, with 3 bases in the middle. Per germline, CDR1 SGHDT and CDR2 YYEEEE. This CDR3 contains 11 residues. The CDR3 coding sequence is TGTGCCAGCAGCTTTTACTACGAGCAGTACTTC. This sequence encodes CASSFYYEQYF.